This T cell receptor (beta chain) was recorded in a study of regulatory T cells in long-lasting Graves disease. Across the whole study: Newly diagnosed Graves' patients had under 3 months of antithyroid drugs.

CDR3 length: 16 residues. With 6 bases removed from V and 2 bases from J, the gap between germline ends came to 16 bases. Time point denoted: newly diagnosed GD, antithyroid drugs for less than 3 months. Making the TCR library involved RNA that had been extracted from PBMCs. Construction of TCR beta libraries relied on iRepertoire HTBI primers and on Arm-PCR targeting CDR3 regions. TCRdb re-derived calls from the multiplex PCR reads in MiXCR, one entry per CDR3 protein. The sample records 450,000 to 700,000 distinct CDR3 sequences, less than 15% being singletons. The sample also formed part of further work on T cells in Graves' hyperthyroidism and ophthalmopathy. That work contributes: Over 18 months, lack of ophthalmopathy progression marked Graves' hyperthyroidism as stable.

The receptor was isolated from a man younger than 45 with Graves disease. The chain uses TRBV12-3 or TRBV12-4 and TRBJ2-2; D is perhaps TRBD2 (7 bases). Material: peripheral blood mononuclear cells (PBMCs), obtained at new diagnosis, from a patient treated with antithyroid drugs. The CDR3 DNA reads TGTGCCAGCAGCTCAGGGGAGGGATCTAACACCGGGGAGCTGTTTTTT. This gives the protein CASSSGEGSNTGELFF.